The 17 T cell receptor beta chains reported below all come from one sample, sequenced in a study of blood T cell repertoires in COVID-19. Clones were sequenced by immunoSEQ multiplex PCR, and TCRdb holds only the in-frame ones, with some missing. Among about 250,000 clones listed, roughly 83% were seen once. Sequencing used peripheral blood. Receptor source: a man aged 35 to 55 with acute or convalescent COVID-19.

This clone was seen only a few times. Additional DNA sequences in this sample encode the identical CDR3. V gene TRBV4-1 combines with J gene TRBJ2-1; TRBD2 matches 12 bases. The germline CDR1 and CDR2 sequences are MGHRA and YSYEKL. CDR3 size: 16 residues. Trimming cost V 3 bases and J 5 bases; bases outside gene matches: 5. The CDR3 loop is CASSHFRTSGDNEQFF. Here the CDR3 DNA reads TGCGCCAGCAGCCACTTCAGGACTAGCGGGGACAATGAGCAGTTCTTC.

The CDR3 loop is CASSYDRDSSGELFF. CDR3 coding DNA: TGTGCCAGCAGTTACGACAGGGATAGTTCCGGGGAGCTGTTTTTT. V usage is TRBV6-5 and J usage is TRBJ2-2, with TRBD1 matching over 7 bases. The length of the CDR3 is 15 residues. CDR1 is MNHEY, CDR2 SVGAGI, per germline. J lost 6 bases, V lost 2 bases, and 6 bases had no gene match.

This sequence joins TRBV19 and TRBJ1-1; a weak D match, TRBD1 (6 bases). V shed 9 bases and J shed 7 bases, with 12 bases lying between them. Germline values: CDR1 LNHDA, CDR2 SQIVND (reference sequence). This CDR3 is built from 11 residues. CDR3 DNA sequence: TGTGCCAGCAAGACAGGATTTGAAGCTTTCTTT. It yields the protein CASKTGFEAFF.

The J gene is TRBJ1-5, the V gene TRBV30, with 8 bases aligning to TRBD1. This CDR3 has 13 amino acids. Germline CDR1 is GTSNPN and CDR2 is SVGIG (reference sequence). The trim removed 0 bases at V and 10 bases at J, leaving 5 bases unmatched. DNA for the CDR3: TGTGCCTGGAGTGTGATAACAGGGGGTCCCCAGCATTTT. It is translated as CAWSVITGGPQHF.

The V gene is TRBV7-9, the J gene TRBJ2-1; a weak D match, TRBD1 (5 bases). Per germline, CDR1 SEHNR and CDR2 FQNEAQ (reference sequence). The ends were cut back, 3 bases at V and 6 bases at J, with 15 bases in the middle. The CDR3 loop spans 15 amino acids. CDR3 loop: CASSFRTPDFNEQFF. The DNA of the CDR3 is TGTGCCAGCAGCTTTCGGACACCCGATTTCAATGAGCAGTTCTTC.

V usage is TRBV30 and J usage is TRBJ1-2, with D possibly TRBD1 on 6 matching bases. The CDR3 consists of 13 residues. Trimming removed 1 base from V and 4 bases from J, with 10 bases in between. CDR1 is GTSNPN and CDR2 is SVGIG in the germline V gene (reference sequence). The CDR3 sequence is CAWSEGGRYGYTF. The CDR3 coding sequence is TGTGCCTGGAGTGAGGGGGGGCGCTATGGCTACACCTTC.

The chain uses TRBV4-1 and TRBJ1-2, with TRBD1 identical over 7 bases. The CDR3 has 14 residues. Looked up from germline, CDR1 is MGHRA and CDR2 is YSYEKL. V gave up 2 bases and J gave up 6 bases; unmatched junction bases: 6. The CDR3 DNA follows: TGCGCCAGCAGCCAACTAGGGACAGTCCATGGCTACACCTTC. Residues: CASSQLGTVHGYTF.

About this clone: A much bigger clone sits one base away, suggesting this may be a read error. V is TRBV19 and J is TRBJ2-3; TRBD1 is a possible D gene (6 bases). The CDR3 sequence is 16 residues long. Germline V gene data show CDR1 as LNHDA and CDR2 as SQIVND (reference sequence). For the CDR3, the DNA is TGTGCCAATAGTCCCTTCCGGGACACAGGCACAGATACGCAGTATTTT. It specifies CANSPFRDTGTDTQYF.

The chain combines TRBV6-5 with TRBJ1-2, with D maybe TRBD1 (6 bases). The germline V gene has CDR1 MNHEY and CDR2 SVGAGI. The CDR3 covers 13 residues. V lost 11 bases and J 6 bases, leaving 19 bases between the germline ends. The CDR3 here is CAGTSTDRNGYTF. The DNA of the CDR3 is TGTGCCGGTACCTCAACGGACAGAAATGGCTACACCTTC.

For the CDR3, the DNA is TGTGCCAGCAGCTTAGAACGGAGCGGGAGAGCGGGGGAGACCCAGTACTTC. Translation gives CASSLERSGRAGETQYF. The genes are TRBV7-6 and TRBJ2-5; 8 nucleotides match TRBD2. J was trimmed by 5 bases and V by 1 base; bases with no gene match: 12. This CDR3 region has 17 residues. Germline values: CDR1 SGHVS, CDR2 FNYEAQ.

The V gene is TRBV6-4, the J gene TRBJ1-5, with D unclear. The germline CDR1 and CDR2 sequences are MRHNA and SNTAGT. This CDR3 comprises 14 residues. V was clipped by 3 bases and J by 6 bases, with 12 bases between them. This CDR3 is CASSEGPGVQPQHF. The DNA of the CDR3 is TGTGCCAGCAGTGAAGGCCCCGGGGTTCAGCCCCAGCATTTT.

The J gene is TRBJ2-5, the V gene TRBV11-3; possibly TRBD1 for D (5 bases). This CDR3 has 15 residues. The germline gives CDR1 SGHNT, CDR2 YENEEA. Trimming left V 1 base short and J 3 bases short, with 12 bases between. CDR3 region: CASSLGVGAKETQYF. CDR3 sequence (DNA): TGTGCCAGCAGCTTAGGGGTAGGGGCAAAAGAGACCCAGTACTTC. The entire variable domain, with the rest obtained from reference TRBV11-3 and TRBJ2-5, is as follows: EAGVVQSPRYKIIEKKQPVAFWCNPISGHNTLYWYLQNLGQGPELLIRYENEEAVDDSQLPKDRFSAERLKGVDSTLKIQPAELGDSAVYLCASSLGVGAKETQYFGPGTRLLVL.

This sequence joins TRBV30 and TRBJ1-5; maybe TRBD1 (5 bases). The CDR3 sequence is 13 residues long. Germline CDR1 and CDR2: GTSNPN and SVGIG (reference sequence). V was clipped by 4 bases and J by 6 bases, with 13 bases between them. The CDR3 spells CAWNLGGGQPQHF. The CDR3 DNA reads TGTGCCTGGAATTTGGGGGGAGGTCAGCCCCAGCATTTT.

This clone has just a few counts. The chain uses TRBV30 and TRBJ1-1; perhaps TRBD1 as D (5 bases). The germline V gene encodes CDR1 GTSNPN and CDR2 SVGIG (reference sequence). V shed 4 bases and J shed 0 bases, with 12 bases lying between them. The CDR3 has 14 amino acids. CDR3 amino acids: CAWNAGVVNTEAFF. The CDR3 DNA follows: TGTGCCTGGAACGCGGGGGTCGTGAACACTGAAGCTTTCTTT.

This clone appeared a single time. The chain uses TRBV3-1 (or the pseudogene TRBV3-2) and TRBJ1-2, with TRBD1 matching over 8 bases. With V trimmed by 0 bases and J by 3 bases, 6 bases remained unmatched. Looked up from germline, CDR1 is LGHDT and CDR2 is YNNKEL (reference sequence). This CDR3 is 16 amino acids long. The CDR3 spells CASSQDLAGGYYGYTF. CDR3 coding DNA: TGTGCCAGCAGCCAAGATCTGGCAGGGGGCTACTATGGCTACACCTTC.

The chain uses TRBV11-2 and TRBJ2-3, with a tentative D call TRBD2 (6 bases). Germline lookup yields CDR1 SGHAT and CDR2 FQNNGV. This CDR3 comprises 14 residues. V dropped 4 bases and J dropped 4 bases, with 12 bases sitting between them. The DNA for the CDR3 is TGTGCCAGCAGCTCCGTTACGGGAGCAGATACGCAGTATTTT. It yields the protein CASSSVTGADTQYF.

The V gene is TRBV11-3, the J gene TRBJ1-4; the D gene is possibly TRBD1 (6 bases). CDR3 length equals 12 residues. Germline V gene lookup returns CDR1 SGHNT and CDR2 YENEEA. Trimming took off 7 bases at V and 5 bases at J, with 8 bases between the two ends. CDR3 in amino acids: CASTQGNEKLFF. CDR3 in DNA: TGTGCCAGCACCCAGGGGAATGAAAAACTGTTTTTT.